This TCR beta chain comes out of a study of shared clonotypes between healthy human individuals. Study-level background: The study drew on two women and three men aged 18 to 49 as donors. There were three CD4 naive, three CD4 memory, two CD8 naive and one CD8 memory plates per donor.

The assay was immunoSEQ multiplex PCR, and TCRdb's table has in-frame clones only and misses some. The sample comprises about a million clones, approximately 80% of which are singletons, and 0.89% rests with the top ten. Study findings and constraints: Sharing across a handful of donors was seen in 4.5% to 5.5% of naive CD4 clonotypes.

Concerning this clone: Its target is not known.

The sequence was collected from a man between 18 and 35 years old in good health. Some clones in this sample may be carry-over from other donors' samples. Material: memory CD4+ T cells from PBMCs. The subset: CD45RA-negative fraction.

Written as DNA, the CDR3 is TGTGCCAGTAAGGCTAGCGGGAGGGCCGGTGAGCAGTTCTTC. It specifies CASKASGRAGEQFF. The V call is TRBV19, the J call TRBJ2-1, with 12 nucleotides matching TRBD2. The CDR3 is 14 residues long. Germline CDR1 LNHDA, CDR2 SQIVND (reference sequence). V gave up 7 bases and J gave up 9 bases; unmatched junction bases: 7. The full variable domain, in which reference TRBV19 and TRBJ2-1 provide the parts outside the CDR3, is DGGITQSPKYLFRKEGQNVTLSCEQNLNHDAMYWYRQDPGQGLRLIYYSQIVNDFQKGDIAEGYSVSREKKESFPLTVTSAQKNPTAFYLCASKASGRAGEQFFGPGTRLTVL.